This is a list of T cell receptor beta chains from one sample in a study of early T cells in non-severe SARS-CoV-2 infection. TCRdb used MiXCR to reprocess the 5' RACE reads, holding one entry per CDR3 protein. This sample has around 29,000 distinct CDR3 sequences, with less than 7.5% found just once. The material sequenced was whole blood. These receptors were collected from an adult who was a healthcare worker with PCR-confirmed SARS-CoV-2 infection or an uninfected control (not recorded which). The CDR3 runs from the conserved cysteine through the conserved F or W.

cdr3_aa v_call
CSVEDLTGNYGYTF TRBV29-1
CASSFALRGDQPQHF TRBV5-4
CASSLAGIPYEQYF TRBV7-2
CSAPRGSSGLSYEQYF TRBV20-1
CASRQTDTQYF TRBV7-2
CSARPRTGGYDTQYF TRBV20-1
CASSFERGVQFYDTQYF TRBV6-2/TRBV6-3
CASSLAASGGAQDTQYF TRBV4-3
CASSVGDLREQFF TRBV9
CASSVSGLAKNIQYF TRBV9
CASRDTDADEQFF TRBV6-6
CASSLVIDLEQYF TRBV7-2
CASSDHRGLWYLNTEAFF TRBV5-5
CASSDNGQENTGELFF TRBV10-1
CASSFGSGRVYGNTF TRBV5-6
CASSLGNRGNSPLHF TRBV9
CSARVRENSPLHF TRBV20-1